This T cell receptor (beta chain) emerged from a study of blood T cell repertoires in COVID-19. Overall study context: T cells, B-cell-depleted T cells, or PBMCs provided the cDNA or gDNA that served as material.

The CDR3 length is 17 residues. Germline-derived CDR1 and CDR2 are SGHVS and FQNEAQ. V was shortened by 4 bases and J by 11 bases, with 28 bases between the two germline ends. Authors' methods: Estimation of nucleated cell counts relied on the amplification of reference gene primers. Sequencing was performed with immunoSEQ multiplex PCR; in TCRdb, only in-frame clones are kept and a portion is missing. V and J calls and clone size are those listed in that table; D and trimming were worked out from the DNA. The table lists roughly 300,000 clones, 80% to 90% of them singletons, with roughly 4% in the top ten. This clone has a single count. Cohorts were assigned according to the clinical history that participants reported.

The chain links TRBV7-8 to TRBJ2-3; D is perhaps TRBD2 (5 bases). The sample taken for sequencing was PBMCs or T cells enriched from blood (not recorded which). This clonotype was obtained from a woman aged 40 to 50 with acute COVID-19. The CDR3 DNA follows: TGTGCCAGCAGCTCCGTTCCCCTTGGCCCAGCGGCTAAGTGGCAGTATTTT. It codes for CASSSVPLGPAAKWQYF.